This T cell receptor (beta chain) was captured by sequencing in a study of T cell changes during pregnancy in multiple sclerosis. Data came from immunoSEQ multiplex PCR; TCRdb stores just in-frame clones and leaves some out. Among tens of thousands of clones listed, roughly 90% were seen once. CDR3 length equals 17 residues. CDR1 is SGHAT and CDR2 is FQNNGV in the germline V gene. V gave up 4 bases and J gave up 6 bases; unmatched junction bases: 8. The source material was peripheral blood, sampled in the first trimester of pregnancy. The gene calls are TRBV11-2 and TRBJ2-1; TRBD2 matches 14 bases. This sequence originates from a female donor in good health, enrolled as a control in a pregnancy study. The CDR3 coding sequence is TGTGCCAGCAGCTGGAGGACTAGCGGGAGGAGGGGCAATGAGCAGTTCTTC. This codes for CASSWRTSGRRGNEQFF.